This T cell receptor (beta chain) stems from a study of human thymus T cells. Study results and caveats: Apparent skewing of V and J gene usage characterized both thymic and blood repertoires. Unrelated individuals had highly overlapping thymic repertoires, as reported in related research.

Germline CDR1 and CDR2: SGHVS and FNYEAQ. The CDR3 runs 15 residues. Trimming shortened V by 1 base and J by 0 bases, and 8 bases separated the two germline ends. Points on this clone: Its specificity is unknown.

From resections taken during corrective heart surgery, the thymus tissue was obtained. Assay: immunoSEQ multiplex PCR; the TCRdb copy retains only in-frame clones and omits some. The table has roughly 130,000 clones, over 85% seen once; the top ten hold around 0.025%. The clonotype comes from a boy less than two years old with a congenital heart defect but otherwise immunologically healthy. This sequence joins TRBV7-6 and TRBJ2-3; D not certain. What was sequenced was thymus tissue. The chain's CDR3 is CASSLERHSTDTQYF. CDR3 bases: TGTGCCAGCAGCTTAGAACGACACAGCACAGATACGCAGTATTTT.